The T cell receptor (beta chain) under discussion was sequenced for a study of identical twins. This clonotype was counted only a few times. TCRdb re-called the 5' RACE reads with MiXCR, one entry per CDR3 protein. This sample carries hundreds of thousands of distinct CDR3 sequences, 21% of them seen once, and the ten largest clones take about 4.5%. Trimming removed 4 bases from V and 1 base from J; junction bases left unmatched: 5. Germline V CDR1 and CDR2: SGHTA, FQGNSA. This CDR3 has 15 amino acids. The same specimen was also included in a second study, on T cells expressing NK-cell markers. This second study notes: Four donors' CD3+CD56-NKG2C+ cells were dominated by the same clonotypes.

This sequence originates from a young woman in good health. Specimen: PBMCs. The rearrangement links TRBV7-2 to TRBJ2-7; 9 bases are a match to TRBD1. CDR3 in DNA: TGTGCCAGCAGCTACGGGACAGGGAGGTCCTACGAGCAGTACTTC. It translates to CASSYGTGRSYEQYF.